These T cell receptor beta chains were read from a single sample in a study of blood T cell repertoires in COVID-19. Repertoires were generated with immunoSEQ multiplex PCR, while TCRdb's copy carries only in-frame clones and drops some. Among about 280,000 clones, approximately 90% were seen once, and the ten largest hold less than 3%. The sequencing input was peripheral blood. These receptors were taken from a woman younger than 45 with active or convalescent COVID-19. Each CDR3 is given with its conserved first and last residue. D genes are given only for firm matches. Clone size, where shown, is once, few, many, or a class for clones that have expanded.

V: TRBV19; D: NA; J: TRBJ2-1; size: few; DNA: TGTGCCAGTACCTTACAGGCAAGCTCCTACAATGAGCAGTTCTTC; CDR3: CASTLQASSYNEQFF
V: TRBV7-2; D: TRBD1; J: TRBJ2-2; size: NA; DNA: TGTGCCAGCAGTAGGGGGCTCGACACCGGGGAGCTGTTTTTT; CDR3: CASSRGLDTGELFF
V: TRBV3-1/TRBV3-2; D: NA; J: TRBJ1-2; size: NA; DNA: TGTGCCAGCAGCCAAGGAGGAGGGTCGGGAAACTATGGCTACACCTTC; CDR3: CASSQGGGSGNYGYTF
V: TRBV6-1; D: NA; J: TRBJ1-2; size: NA; DNA: TGTGCCAGCAGTGAAGCGCTGACAGGCCCTTCCTATGGCTACACCTTC; CDR3: CASSEALTGPSYGYTF
V: TRBV18; D: NA; J: TRBJ1-3; size: NA; DNA: TGTGCCAGCTCACCAGGCTTCCCTAAGGGGGGAAACACCATATATTTT; CDR3: CASSPGFPKGGNTIYF
V: TRBV5-4; D: TRBD1; J: TRBJ2-2; size: NA; DNA: TGTGCCAGCAGCGCCCCGAGACAGGGGAACGGGGAGCTGTTTTTT; CDR3: CASSAPRQGNGELFF
V: TRBV5-1; D: NA; J: TRBJ1-5; size: NA; DNA: TGCGCCAGCAGCCCGGACGGGGGGCGCAATCAGCCCCAGCATTTT; CDR3: CASSPDGGRNQPQHF
V: TRBV7-7; D: TRBD2; J: TRBJ2-1; size: NA; DNA: TGTGCTAGCAGCTTTCGACTAGCGGGGGGGAGGAATGAGCAGTTCTTC; CDR3: CASSFRLAGGRNEQFF
V: TRBV6-4; D: NA; J: TRBJ1-5; size: NA; DNA: TGTGCCAGCAGTGAGACAGGTAGAACTAGCAATCAGCCCCAGCATTTT; CDR3: CASSETGRTSNQPQHF
V: TRBV12-3/TRBV12-4; D: NA; J: TRBJ1-2; size: NA; DNA: TGTGCCAGCAGCATGCAACATAACTATGGCTACACCTTC; CDR3: CASSMQHNYGYTF
V: TRBV24-1; D: TRBD1; J: TRBJ2-7; size: NA; DNA: TGTGCCACCAGTGATACACAAGATCCCGGGACAGTCTCCTACGAGCAGTACTTC; CDR3: CATSDTQDPGTVSYEQYF
V: TRBV5-6; D: TRBD1; J: TRBJ1-6; size: NA; DNA: TGTGCCAGCAGCTATGGGACAGCTCCCGATGCGGGCTCACCCCTCCACTTT; CDR3: CASSYGTAPDAGSPLHF
V: TRBV24-1; D: NA; J: TRBJ2-1; size: NA; DNA: TGTGCCACCAGTGACACAGGGAGCTACAATGAGCAGTTCTTC; CDR3: CATSDTGSYNEQFF
V: TRBV7-2; D: TRBD1; J: TRBJ1-5; size: NA; DNA: TGTGCCAGCAGCTTATCGCGGGACAGTCCCCAGCATTTT; CDR3: CASSLSRDSPQHF
V: TRBV5-4; D: TRBD2; J: TRBJ2-2; size: NA; DNA: TGTGCCAGCAGCACGTCTAGCGGGGGGAACACCGGGGAGCTGTTTTTT; CDR3: CASSTSSGGNTGELFF
V: TRBV6-5; D: TRBD1; J: TRBJ2-7; size: once; DNA: TGTGCCAGCAGTTTGACCGGGACAGGGACCTACGAGCAGTACTTC; CDR3: CASSLTGTGTYEQYF
V: TRBV9; D: NA; J: TRBJ2-2; size: NA; DNA: TGTGCCAGCAGCTCCCCCCTCCGGGGGGCCATATACACCGGGGAGCTGTTTTTT; CDR3: CASSSPLRGAIYTGELFF
V: TRBV4-1; D: TRBD2; J: TRBJ2-1; size: NA; DNA: TGCGCCAGCAGCCAAGAGGGGCGGGGGGGCCCCAATGAGCAGTTCTTC; CDR3: CASSQEGRGGPNEQFF
V: TRBV6-5; D: TRBD1; J: TRBJ1-1; size: NA; DNA: TGTGCCAGCCCGGACAGGCCTTTGAACACTGAAGCTTTCTTT; CDR3: CASPDRPLNTEAFF
V: TRBV18; D: NA; J: TRBJ2-5; size: NA; DNA: TGTGCCAGCTCACCCGGGACCAGGGGCCGGGAGACCCAGTACTTC; CDR3: CASSPGTRGRETQYF
V: TRBV5-1; D: NA; J: TRBJ1-1; size: NA; DNA: TGCGCCAGCAGCTTGCATAGCAACACTGAAGCTTTCTTT; CDR3: CASSLHSNTEAFF
V: TRBV15; D: NA; J: TRBJ1-4; size: NA; DNA: TGTGCCACCAGCAGGGGGGGATCAACTAATGAAAAACTGTTTTTT; CDR3: CATSRGGSTNEKLFF
V: TRBV5-4; D: TRBD1; J: TRBJ1-2; size: NA; DNA: TGTGCCAGCAGCCCTGACAGGGGGCACGGCTACACCTTC; CDR3: CASSPDRGHGYTF
V: TRBV6-6; D: NA; J: TRBJ2-4; size: NA; DNA: TGTGCCAGCAGTCAGGGCAGGGGTTCACTTCAACTAGCCAAAAACATTCAGTACTTC; CDR3: CASSQGRGSLQLAKNIQYF
V: TRBV27; D: NA; J: TRBJ1-1; size: NA; DNA: TGTGCCAGCAGTTGGGGACTGCCGATGAACACTGAAGCTTTCTTT; CDR3: CASSWGLPMNTEAFF
V: TRBV7-9; D: TRBD2; J: TRBJ2-5; size: once; DNA: TGTGCCAGCAGCTTAGGGACTAGCGGGGGGCAAGAGACCCAGTACTTC; CDR3: CASSLGTSGGQETQYF
V: TRBV10-3; D: TRBD1; J: TRBJ1-2; size: NA; DNA: TGTGCCATCAGTGACCCGGACAGGGGCTATGGCTACACCTTC; CDR3: CAISDPDRGYGYTF
V: TRBV4-2; D: TRBD2; J: TRBJ2-7; size: once; DNA: TGTGCCAGCAGCCAAGGTTATAGCGGGGTAAGCTCCTACGAGCAGTACTTC; CDR3: CASSQGYSGVSSYEQYF
V: TRBV18; D: TRBD1; J: TRBJ2-7; size: NA; DNA: TGTGCCAGCTCTACCGGGACAGACTCCTACGAGCAGTACTTC; CDR3: CASSTGTDSYEQYF
V: TRBV3-1/TRBV3-2; D: TRBD1; J: TRBJ1-2; size: NA; DNA: TGTGCCAGCAGCCAAAGCTCTACAGGGGCCTTTGATGGCTACACCTTC; CDR3: CASSQSSTGAFDGYTF
V: TRBV10-1; D: TRBD1; J: TRBJ2-7; size: NA; DNA: TGCGCCAGCAGTGAGTCTGGCGGACAGGGTGCCCCGGAGTCCTACGAGCAGTACTTC; CDR3: CASSESGGQGAPESYEQYF
V: TRBV11-1; D: NA; J: TRBJ1-6; size: NA; DNA: TGTGCCAGCAGCCCTGGACAAGGGACTGGCCTCCACTTT; CDR3: CASSPGQGTGLHF
V: TRBV24-1; D: TRBD2; J: TRBJ2-1; size: once; DNA: TGTGCCACCGGACTAGCGGGGGGGAATGAGCAGTTCTTC; CDR3: CATGLAGGNEQFF